The rows below give T cell receptor beta chains drawn from one sample of a study of cytomegalovirus exposure and HLA in healthy donors. Profiled with immunoSEQ multiplex PCR; TCRdb holds only in-frame clones, not every one. Of some 96,000 clones in the sample, around 82% were seen once. The sample taken for sequencing was PBMCs. These receptors all stem from a woman between 55 and 75 years old in good health and CMV-seronegative. The CDR3 runs from the conserved cysteine through the conserved F or W. Each record gives: V gene, J gene, D gene, clone size, CDR3 protein, CDR3 DNA. A D gene is named only where the DNA matches it firmly. The size of a clone is reported for some rows only, either as once, few or many, or as a class for expanded clones.

TRBV7-2	TRBJ1-4	NA	NA	CASSLAGGSNEKLFF	TGTGCCAGCAGCTTAGCCGGGGGGTCTAATGAAAAACTGTTTTTT
TRBV5-4	TRBJ2-5	NA	NA	CASSLDEETQYF	TGTGCCAGCAGCTTGGACGAGGAGACCCAGTACTTC
TRBV4-2	TRBJ1-2	TRBD1	NA	CASSPISQGTNYGYTF	TGTGCCAGCAGCCCCATTTCACAGGGGACAAACTATGGCTACACCTTC
TRBV16	TRBJ1-2	TRBD1	NA	CASSQSPTGGYGYTF	TGTGCCAGCAGCCAATCTCCCACAGGGGGCTATGGCTACACCTTC
TRBV15	TRBJ2-7	NA	NA	CATSRDYGPEREQYF	TGTGCCACCAGCAGAGATTACGGGCCTGAGCGGGAGCAGTACTTC
TRBV9	TRBJ2-1	NA	once	CASSPDTYNEQFF	TGTGCCAGCAGCCCAGACACCTACAATGAGCAGTTCTTC
TRBV2	TRBJ2-7	NA	once	CASSDYQSHYEQYF	TGTGCCAGCAGTGATTACCAAAGCCACTACGAGCAGTACTTC
TRBV2	TRBJ2-1	TRBD2	NA	CASRGLAGDSYNEQFF	TGTGCCAGCAGAGGACTAGCGGGAGATTCCTACAATGAGCAGTTCTTC
TRBV10-2	TRBJ1-5	NA	once	CASTGGFRDQPQHF	TGCGCCAGCACCGGGGGGTTTAGGGATCAGCCCCAGCATTTT
TRBV5-4	TRBJ1-4	TRBD1	NA	CASSNSWGTGQKLFF	TGTGCCAGCAGCAATTCTTGGGGGACAGGGCAAAAACTGTTTTTT
TRBV6-1	TRBJ2-6	NA	NA	CASSEIGFSSGANVLTF	TGTGCCAGCAGTGAAATCGGGTTTAGCTCTGGGGCCAACGTCCTGACTTTC
TRBV5-6	TRBJ2-1	NA	NA	CASSFDWVGAGNEQFF	TGTGCCAGCAGCTTCGATTGGGTAGGAGCAGGGAATGAGCAGTTCTTC
TRBV7-2	TRBJ2-1	TRBD1	NA	CASSSTGVEQFF	TGTGCCAGCAGCTCTACAGGGGTTGAGCAGTTCTTC
TRBV4-3	TRBJ1-1	NA	NA	CASSPARQSLNTEAFF	TGCGCCAGCAGCCCCGCGCGGCAGAGCTTGAACACTGAAGCTTTCTTT
TRBV18	TRBJ2-7	NA	NA	CASSPPADSYEQYF	TGTGCCAGCTCACCACCGGCAGACTCCTACGAGCAGTACTTC
TRBV4-3	TRBJ2-7	TRBD1	NA	CASSQDFRYETGGYEQYF	TGCGCCAGCAGCCAAGATTTTCGATACGAGACAGGGGGGTACGAGCAGTACTTC
TRBV30	TRBJ2-5	NA	NA	CAWSLLGAQETQYF	TGTGCCTGGAGCCTTCTGGGGGCCCAAGAGACCCAGTACTTC
TRBV9	TRBJ2-1	NA	NA	CASSVVEGYNEQFF	TGTGCCAGCAGCGTAGTCGAGGGATACAATGAGCAGTTCTTC
TRBV4-1	TRBJ2-7	NA	NA	CASSQMISFHEQYF	TGCGCCAGCAGCCAAATGATTAGCTTCCACGAGCAGTACTTC
TRBV5-6	TRBJ2-1	TRBD2	NA	CASSLVAGISYNEQFF	TGTGCCAGCAGCTTGGTAGCGGGGATCTCCTACAATGAGCAGTTCTTC
TRBV2	TRBJ1-2	NA	few	CASSYDKNYGYTF	TGTGCCAGCAGTTACGACAAGAACTATGGCTACACCTTC
TRBV10-3	TRBJ1-6	TRBD1	few	CAISSSRQGGRGPLHF	TGTGCCATCAGTTCCAGCCGACAGGGCGGAAGAGGACCCCTCCACTTT
TRBV19	TRBJ1-5	NA	NA	CASSINLGSGNQPQHF	TGTGCCAGTAGTATAAATTTAGGGAGCGGCAATCAGCCCCAGCATTTT
TRBV4-3	TRBJ2-3	NA	few	CASSQDGVIDTQYF	TGCGCCAGCAGCCAAGACGGGGTGATAGATACGCAGTATTTT
TRBV5-1	TRBJ2-3	TRBD2	NA	CASSLVGTSRITDTQYF	TGCGCCAGCAGCTTGGTGGGGACTAGCAGAATCACAGATACGCAGTATTTT
TRBV4-1	TRBJ1-5	NA	NA	CASSQDWQEPQHF	TGCGCCAGCAGCCAAGATTGGCAGGAGCCCCAGCATTTT
TRBV27	TRBJ2-7	TRBD1	NA	CASAQTGNEQYF	TGTGCCAGCGCCCAGACAGGGAACGAGCAGTACTTC
TRBV7-8	TRBJ2-7	NA	NA	CASSFTDYEQYF	TGTGCCAGCAGCTTCACAGACTACGAGCAGTACTTC
TRBV4-3	TRBJ2-1	NA	NA	CASSQAYPTENEQFF	TGCGCCAGCAGCCAAGCCTACCCAACGGAGAATGAGCAGTTCTTC
TRBV5-4	TRBJ1-2	NA	NA	CASSSDMGSYGYTF	TGTGCCAGCAGCTCAGACATGGGGAGCTATGGCTACACCTTC
TRBV10-1	TRBJ2-5	NA	NA	CASSESSRGTQYF	TGCGCCAGCAGTGAGTCATCCCGGGGGACCCAGTACTTC
TRBV20-1	TRBJ1-2	NA	NA	CRAITVDGYTF	TGCAGAGCTATTACGGTTGATGGCTACACCTTC
TRBV5-4	TRBJ1-1	NA	few	CASSLGSTEAFF	TGTGCCAGCAGCTTGGGGAGCACTGAAGCTTTCTTT
TRBV6-5	TRBJ2-7	TRBD2	NA	CASSLERGYEQYF	TGTGCCAGCAGTCTAGAGCGGGGGTACGAGCAGTACTTC
TRBV4-1	TRBJ2-3	NA	once	CASSHERTTDTQYF	TGCGCCAGCAGCCATGAAAGGACTACAGATACGCAGTATTTT
TRBV18	TRBJ1-3	TRBD1	NA	CASSETGNRNTIYF	TGTGCCAGCTCGGAGACAGGGAATAGAAACACCATATATTTT
TRBV6-1	TRBJ1-3	NA	NA	CASDQTATPGNTIYF	TGTGCCAGCGATCAGACAGCAACCCCTGGGAACACCATATATTTT
TRBV2	TRBJ1-2	TRBD1	NA	CASSEAMTGYGYTF	TGTGCCAGCAGTGAAGCAATGACAGGGTATGGCTACACCTTC
TRBV5-1	TRBJ2-3	TRBD1	NA	CASSLPGGADTQYF	TGCGCCAGCAGCTTGCCAGGGGGTGCAGATACGCAGTATTTT
TRBV2	TRBJ2-1	NA	NA	CASGPYNEQFF	TGTGCCAGCGGCCCCTACAATGAGCAGTTCTTC
TRBV20-1	TRBJ1-1	NA	NA	CSARGNTEAFF	TGCAGTGCACGGGGGAACACTGAAGCTTTCTTT
TRBV25-1	TRBJ1-2	TRBD1	NA	CASSRGQGDGYTF	TGTGCCAGCAGCCGGGGACAGGGCGATGGCTACACCTTC
TRBV19	TRBJ2-3	NA	NA	CASSLTRRPSADTQYF	TGTGCCAGTAGTCTCACTAGGAGGCCGTCGGCAGATACGCAGTATTTT
TRBV4-1	TRBJ2-1	NA	NA	CASSQEGLLGGPYNEQFF	TGCGCCAGCAGCCAAGAAGGGTTACTAGGAGGCCCTTACAATGAGCAGTTCTTC
TRBV27	TRBJ1-3	NA	NA	CASKLGGVEGNTIYF	TGTGCCTCTAAACTGGGGGGAGTAGAAGGAAACACCATATATTTT
TRBV6-5	TRBJ1-1	NA	once	CASRRGANTEAFF	TGTGCCAGCAGGCGGGGGGCGAACACTGAAGCTTTCTTT
TRBV28	TRBJ1-2	NA	NA	CASRSGQYHYGYTF	TGTGCCAGCAGGTCTGGGCAGTATCACTATGGCTACACCTTC
TRBV6-6	TRBJ1-2	NA	NA	CASRQDSSNYGYTF	TGTGCCAGCAGGCAAGACAGCTCTAACTATGGCTACACCTTC
TRBV6-6	TRBJ2-7	NA	NA	CASSYSGAYEQYF	TGTGCCAGCAGTTACTCAGGAGCCTACGAGCAGTACTTC
TRBV5-1	TRBJ2-3	NA	NA	CASSMFERLSTDTQYF	TGCGCCAGCAGCATGTTCGAGCGGTTGAGCACAGATACGCAGTATTTT
TRBV5-5	TRBJ2-7	TRBD1	NA	CASSLGIDAGTGFYEQYF	TGTGCCAGCAGCTTGGGTATTGACGCCGGGACAGGGTTTTACGAGCAGTACTTC
TRBV28	TRBJ1-5	NA	NA	CASRGADQPQHF	TGTGCCAGCAGGGGGGCGGATCAGCCCCAGCATTTT
TRBV18	TRBJ2-3	TRBD2	NA	CASSPLPSGGATDTQYF	TGTGCCAGCTCACCACTCCCTAGCGGGGGGGCAACGGATACGCAGTATTTT
TRBV19	TRBJ2-3	NA	few	CASSIGGDTQYF	TGTGCCAGTAGTATTGGGGGGGATACGCAGTATTTT
TRBV7-7	TRBJ2-5	NA	NA	CASSSIDPGPRPRTQYF	TGTGCCAGCAGCTCAATAGACCCAGGGCCTAGACCGAGGACCCAGTACTTC
TRBV6-5	TRBJ1-5	TRBD1	NA	CASSRDRENQPQHF	TGTGCCAGCAGTCGGGACAGAGAGAATCAGCCCCAGCATTTT
TRBV6-6	TRBJ2-7	NA	once	CASSGTGQNYEQYF	TGTGCCAGCAGTGGAACTGGACAGAACTACGAGCAGTACTTC
TRBV7-9	TRBJ1-2	TRBD1	NA	CASSFRTGTGYGYTF	TGTGCCAGCAGCTTCAGGACAGGGACTGGCTATGGCTACACCTTC
TRBV28	TRBJ1-5	NA	NA	CASSLITENQPQHF	TGTGCCAGCAGTTTGATCACAGAAAATCAGCCCCAGCATTTT
TRBV30	TRBJ2-3	NA	NA	CAWSVQVITDTQYF	TGTGCCTGGAGTGTACAGGTAATCACAGATACGCAGTATTTT